These 20 T cell receptor beta chains came from one sample sequenced in a study of blood T cells in healthy people across ages. Then a second PCR, running about 6 to 12 cycles, was carried out with a sample-barcoded 5' primer and a J-beta primer mix. TCRdb reanalysed the 5' RACE reads using MiXCR and keeps one entry per CDR3 protein. The table lists some 550,000 distinct CDR3 sequences, roughly 48% of them singletons. Input material: blood. These receptor sequences come from a man older than 75 in good health.

CDR3 residues: CAISESSYEQYF. CDR3 in DNA: TGTGCCATCAGTGAGTCCTCCTACGAGCAGTACTTC. The chain carries TRBV10-3 and TRBJ2-7; D gene unclear. Germline V gives CDR1 ENHRY, CDR2 SYGVKD. This CDR3 contains 12 residues. V was clipped by 0 bases and J by 0 bases, with 0 bases between them.

The sample holds a few counts of this clonotype. This chain joins TRBV7-3 and TRBJ2-3; D gene unclear. Trimming pared 5 bases from V and 4 bases from J, leaving 10 bases between. This CDR3 contains 13 residues. Germline CDR1 SGHTA, CDR2 FQGTGA. CDR3 nucleotides: TGTGCCAGCAGCGCGAGCAACGCAGATACGCAGTATTTT. Translating it yields CASSASNADTQYF.

This clonotype showed up just a few times. Possible read error: a much larger clone is one base away. The DNA for the CDR3 is TGTGCCAGCAGCCCACCGGGAATGGAAGAGACCCAGTTCTTC. Translation: CASSPPGMEETQFF. The gene calls are TRBV6-5 and TRBJ2-1, with TRBD2 as a possible D gene (5 bases). The CDR3 sequence is 14 residues long. The germline CDR1 and CDR2 sequences are MNHEY and SVGAGI. The germline V and J ends were trimmed by 6 bases and 13 bases, with 22 bases remaining between them.

The chain couples TRBV7-2 to TRBJ1-2; D perhaps matches TRBD1 (5 bases). V dropped 6 bases and J dropped 2 bases, with 13 bases sitting between them. This CDR3 spans 14 amino acids. Germline V CDR1 and CDR2: SGHTA, FQGNSA. The CDR3 loop reads CASSWDRGNYGYTF. The CDR3 DNA is TGTGCCAGCAGTTGGGATAGGGGCAACTATGGCTACACCTTC.

The genes are TRBV29-1 and TRBJ2-5; 7 nucleotides align to TRBD2. The trim removed 5 bases at V and 5 bases at J, leaving 8 bases unmatched. Per germline, CDR1 SQVTM and CDR2 ANQGSEA. CDR3 length equals 13 residues. CDR3 region: CSVPGTNGETQYF. In DNA form, the CDR3 reads TGCAGCGTTCCAGGGACTAATGGGGAGACCCAGTACTTC. Drawing the rest from reference TRBV29-1 and TRBJ2-5, the complete variable domain is SAVISQKPSRDICQRGTSLTIQCQVDSQVTMMFWYRQQPGQSLTLIATANQGSEATYESGFVIDKFPISRPNLTFSTLTVSNMSPEDSSIYLCSVPGTNGETQYFGPGTRLLVL.

In the case of this clonotype: At one end, the junction sequence differs from germline, possibly due to a read error. The gene calls are TRBV7-9 and TRBJ1-2; possible D gene TRBD1, 6 bases. Germline V gives CDR1 SEHNR, CDR2 FQNEAQ (reference sequence). The CDR3 has 13 amino acids. The CDR3 region is CASGLGGNYGYTF. CDR3 nucleotides: TGTGCCAGCGGCTTAGGGGGTAACTATGGCTACACCTTC.

The rearrangement uses TRBV20-1 and TRBJ2-5; 8 bases match TRBD1. The DNA end favors TRBJ2-7, so the J call may be wrong. CDR3 size: 15 residues. CDR1 is DFQATT, CDR2 SNEGSKA, per germline (reference sequence). CDR3 protein: CSAKFRTGPIYEQYF. The CDR3 DNA reads TGCAGTGCTAAGTTTCGGACAGGGCCTATCTACGAGCAGTACTTC.

Of note for this clonotype: The junction departs from germline at one end; a sequencing error may be responsible. The CDR3 nucleotides read TGTGCCAGCAGTGAGTCCGGGGATGAAGCTTTCTTT. It translates to CASSESGDEAFF. The V call is TRBV10-3, the J call TRBJ1-1, with D unclear. The CDR3 runs 12 residues. CDR1 ENHRY and CDR2 SYGVKD come from the germline V gene.

Regarding this clonotype: A read error may be the cause here, since a much bigger clone is one base away. The chain carries TRBV7-9 and TRBJ2-1; 10 nucleotides line up with TRBD1. Germline values: CDR1 SEHNR, CDR2 FQNEAQ (reference sequence). The CDR3 is 15 residues long. Here the CDR3 reads CVSSFRTGGYNEQFF. In DNA form, the CDR3 reads TGTGTCAGCAGCTTTCGGACAGGGGGCTACAATGAGCAGTTCTTC.

This chain uses TRBV28 with TRBJ2-3; the match to TRBD2 covers 9 bases. J was trimmed by 6 bases and V by 8 bases; bases with no gene match: 9. The CDR3 totals 14 residues. Germline V gene lookup returns CDR1 MDHEN and CDR2 SYDVKM. This CDR3 reads CASGRRGGRDTQYF. CDR3 nucleotides: TGTGCCAGCGGGCGGCGGGGGGGTCGGGATACGCAGTATTTT.

The rearrangement joins TRBV7-2 to TRBJ2-1, with TRBD2 as a possible D gene (7 bases). Trimming pared 5 bases from V and 6 bases from J, leaving 20 bases between. Germline V gene lookup returns CDR1 SGHTA and CDR2 FQGNSA. The CDR3 runs 16 residues. CDR3 sequence reads: CASSQGRGGIFNEQFF. Written as DNA, the CDR3 is TGTGCCAGCAGCCAGGGGAGGGGGGGAATATTCAATGAGCAGTTCTTC.

This clonotype was counted a few times. The chain combines TRBV7-2 with TRBJ2-1; 8 bases are a match to TRBD2. This CDR3 spans 16 amino acids. The J segment lost 2 bases and the V segment lost 0 bases, leaving 3 bases of the junction unmatched. Germline V gene lookup returns CDR1 SGHTA and CDR2 FQGNSA. The CDR3 reads CASSLAHSGAYNEQFF. The CDR3 nucleotides read TGTGCCAGCAGCTTAGCGCATAGCGGGGCCTACAATGAGCAGTTCTTC.

The CDR3 nucleotides read TGTGCCAGCAGTCGATCGCCTTGGCACACAGATACGCAGTATTTT. The encoded protein is CASSRSPWHTDTQYF. The rearrangement uses TRBV9 and TRBJ2-3; no clear D gene. V was clipped by 5 bases and J by 2 bases, with 15 bases between them. The CDR3 has 15 amino acids. Germline V gene data show CDR1 as SGDLS and CDR2 as YYNGEE.

This clonotype was seen only a few times. The chain employs TRBV11-1 and TRBJ2-1, with D unresolved. Germline V gene data show CDR1 as SGHAT and CDR2 as FQDESV (reference sequence). The V end was cut by 0 bases, the J end by 10 bases, with 10 bases between. The CDR3 totals 13 residues. For the CDR3, the DNA is TGTGCCAGCAGCTTAGCAGGTTTAAAGGAGCAGTTCTTC. It translates to CASSLAGLKEQFF. The full variable domain, rest sourced from reference TRBV11-1 and TRBJ2-1, is EAEVAQSPRYKITEKSQAVAFWCDPISGHATLYWYRQILGQGPELLVQFQDESVVDDSQLPKDRFSAERLKGVDSTLKIQPAELGDSAMYLCASSLAGLKEQFFGPGTRLTVL.

This clonotype was counted a single time. The chain couples TRBV3-1 to TRBJ2-5; D possibly corresponds to TRBD2 (6 bases). Between the trimmed V and J ends, which lost 2 bases and 2 bases, there was a span of 9 bases. Germline-derived CDR1 and CDR2 are LGHDT and YNNKEL (reference sequence). The CDR3 consists of 14 residues. CDR3 nucleotide sequence: TGTGCCAGCAGCCAACGGGACTGGCAAGAGACCCAGTACTTC. Protein sequence: CASSQRDWQETQYF.

V is TRBV29-1 and J is TRBJ1-3; 11 bases are a match to TRBD1. The germline gives CDR1 SQVTM, CDR2 ANQGSEA. The CDR3 loop spans 15 amino acids. Unmatched junction bases numbered 8, after V lost 6 bases and J lost 4 bases. The CDR3 region is CSVWGQGVEGNTIYF. The CDR3 DNA reads as TGCAGCGTGTGGGGACAGGGGGTTGAAGGAAACACCATATATTTT. The variable domain in full, with the rest retrieved from reference TRBV29-1 and TRBJ1-3, is SAVISQKPSRDICQRGTSLTIQCQVDSQVTMMFWYRQQPGQSLTLIATANQGSEATYESGFVIDKFPISRPNLTFSTLTVSNMSPEDSSIYLCSVWGQGVEGNTIYFGEGSWLTVV.

This sequence joins TRBV15 and TRBJ2-1, with TRBD2 identical over 7 bases. Per germline, CDR1 LNHNV and CDR2 YYDKDF (reference sequence). The trim removed 5 bases at V and 5 bases at J, leaving 15 bases unmatched. CDR3 length: 17 amino acids. The CDR3 spells CATSGLMGGSVDNEQFF. The CDR3 nucleotides read TGTGCCACCAGCGGGCTCATGGGCGGGAGCGTAGACAATGAGCAGTTCTTC.

CDR3 DNA: TGTGCCAGCAGCCAGCCGACAGGGACAGCAGGGGCCAACGTCCTGACTTTC. It encodes CASSQPTGTAGANVLTF. The genes are TRBV4-2 and TRBJ2-6; 7 nucleotides align to TRBD1. The CDR3 extends over 17 amino acids. V trimming: 3 bases; J trimming: 4 bases; junction bases outside the gene matches: 9. The germline V gene has CDR1 LGHNA and CDR2 YNFKEQ.

This clonotype was observed at least ten times. The J gene is TRBJ2-7, the V gene TRBV6-5; 10 bases map to TRBD2. This CDR3 has 16 amino acids. Germline lookup yields CDR1 MNHEY and CDR2 SVGAGI. With V trimmed by 6 bases and J by 5 bases, 13 bases remained unmatched. The CDR3 DNA is TGTGCCAGCAGAGACTCGTCTAGCGGGAGATTACACGAGCAGTACTTC. Protein: CASRDSSSGRLHEQYF.

This chain connects TRBV20-1 to TRBJ2-1, with unresolved D. V dropped 3 bases and J dropped 6 bases, with 9 bases sitting between them. The CDR3 covers 12 residues. Germline V gives CDR1 DFQATT, CDR2 SNEGSKA (reference sequence). The CDR3 region has the DNA TGCAGTGCTAGTGACCAGCCCAATGAGCAGTTCTTC. This translates into CSASDQPNEQFF.